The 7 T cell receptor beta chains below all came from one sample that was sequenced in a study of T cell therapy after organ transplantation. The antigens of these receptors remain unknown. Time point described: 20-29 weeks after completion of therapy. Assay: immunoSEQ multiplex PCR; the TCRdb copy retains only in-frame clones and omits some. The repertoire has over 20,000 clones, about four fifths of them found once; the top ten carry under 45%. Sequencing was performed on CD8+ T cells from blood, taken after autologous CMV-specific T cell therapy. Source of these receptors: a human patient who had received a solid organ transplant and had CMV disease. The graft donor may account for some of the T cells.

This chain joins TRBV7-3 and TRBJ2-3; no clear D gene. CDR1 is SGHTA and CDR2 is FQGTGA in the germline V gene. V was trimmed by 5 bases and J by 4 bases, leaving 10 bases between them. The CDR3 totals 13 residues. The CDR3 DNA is TGTGCCAGCAGCCTAGGGCTTCCAGATACGCAGTATTTT. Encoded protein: CASSLGLPDTQYF.

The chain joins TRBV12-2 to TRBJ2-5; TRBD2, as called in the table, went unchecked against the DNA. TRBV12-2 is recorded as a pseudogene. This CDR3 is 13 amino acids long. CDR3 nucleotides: TGTGCAAGTCGCTTAGTGAGTGAAGAGACCCAGTACTTC. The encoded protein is CASRLVSEETQYF.

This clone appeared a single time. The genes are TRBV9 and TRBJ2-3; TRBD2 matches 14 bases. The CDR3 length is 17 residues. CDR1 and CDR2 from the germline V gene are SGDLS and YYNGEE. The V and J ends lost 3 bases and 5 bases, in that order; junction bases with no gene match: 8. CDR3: CASSGNRLAGGQDTQYF. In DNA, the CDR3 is TGTGCCAGCAGCGGCAACCGACTAGCGGGGGGGCAAGATACGCAGTATTTT.

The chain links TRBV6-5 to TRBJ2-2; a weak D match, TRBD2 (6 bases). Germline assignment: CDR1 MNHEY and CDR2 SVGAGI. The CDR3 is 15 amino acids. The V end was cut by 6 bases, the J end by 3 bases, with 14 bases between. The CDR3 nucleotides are TGTGCCAGCAGGGACGGAAGCGGGTACACCGGGGAGCTGTTTTTT. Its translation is CASRDGSGYTGELFF.

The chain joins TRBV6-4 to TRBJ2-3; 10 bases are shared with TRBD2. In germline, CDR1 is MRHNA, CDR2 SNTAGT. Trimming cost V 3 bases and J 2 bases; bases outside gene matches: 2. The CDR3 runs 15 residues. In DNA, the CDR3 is TGTGCCAGCAGTGAAAGCGGGGGGGCCACAGATACGCAGTATTTT. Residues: CASSESGGATDTQYF.

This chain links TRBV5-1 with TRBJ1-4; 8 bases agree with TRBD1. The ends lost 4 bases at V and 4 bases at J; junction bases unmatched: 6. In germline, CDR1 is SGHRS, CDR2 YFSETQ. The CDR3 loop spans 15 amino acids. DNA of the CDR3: TGCGCCAGCAGCGGGCGGACAGGGTTTAATGAAAAACTGTTTTTT. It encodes CASSGRTGFNEKLFF.

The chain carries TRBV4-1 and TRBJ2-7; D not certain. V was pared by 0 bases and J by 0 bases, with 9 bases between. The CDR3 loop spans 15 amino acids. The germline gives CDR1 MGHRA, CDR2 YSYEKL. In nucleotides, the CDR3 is TGCGCCAGCAGCCAAGAAGGGTCGCCCTCCTACGAGCAGTACTTC. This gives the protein CASSQEGSPSYEQYF.